Listed below are T cell receptor beta chains from one sample, sequenced in a study of persistence of HIV-infected CD4 T cells. These receptors have no identified antigens. Clones were sequenced by immunoSEQ multiplex PCR, and TCRdb holds only the in-frame ones, with some missing. The table has some 48,000 clones, 70% to 80% seen once; the top ten hold 3%. Source: CD4+ T cells sorted from PBMCs after roughly 18-hour stimulation, taken from a patient who received antiretroviral therapy. These TCRs come from an adult man with HIV who was CMV-seropositive. The conserved cysteine and the conserved F or W are not part of the CDR3 here. Rows may omit the clone size; those that give it use once, few, many or a size class.

abundance: .; j_gene: TRBJ1-4; v_gene: TRBV29-1; CDR3aa: SVSRSNEKLF
abundance: .; j_gene: TRBJ2-5; v_gene: TRBV5-4; CDR3aa: ASSKASGGAEETQY
abundance: .; j_gene: TRBJ2-3; v_gene: TRBV3-1/TRBV3-2; CDR3aa: ASRGGRSTDTQY
abundance: .; j_gene: TRBJ1-1; v_gene: TRBV5-6; CDR3aa: ASSLKGRGLGAF
abundance: few; j_gene: TRBJ2-5; v_gene: TRBV7-7; CDR3aa: ASSLARGPQETQY
abundance: .; j_gene: TRBJ2-1; v_gene: TRBV5-1; CDR3aa: ASSLVTGGGKEQF
abundance: few; j_gene: TRBJ2-5; v_gene: TRBV27; CDR3aa: ASSPEGQRPQETQY
abundance: .; j_gene: TRBJ1-2; v_gene: TRBV3-1/TRBV3-2; CDR3aa: ASSQGGVRTYGYT
abundance: .; j_gene: TRBJ2-7; v_gene: TRBV3-1/TRBV3-2; CDR3aa: ASSQMGEQY
abundance: .; j_gene: TRBJ1-1; v_gene: TRBV25-1; CDR3aa: ASSEYTGIEAF
abundance: .; j_gene: TRBJ1-1; v_gene: TRBV7-9; CDR3aa: ASSSIGQGTEAF
abundance: .; j_gene: TRBJ2-5; v_gene: TRBV6-1; CDR3aa: ASSKTEGETQY
abundance: .; j_gene: TRBJ2-1; v_gene: TRBV18; CDR3aa: ASSLDRASSYNEQF
abundance: .; j_gene: TRBJ2-2; v_gene: TRBV6-5; CDR3aa: ASSYQSWTGELF
abundance: .; j_gene: TRBJ1-2; v_gene: TRBV9; CDR3aa: ASSVVSGPDYGYT
abundance: .; j_gene: TRBJ2-1; v_gene: TRBV7-2; CDR3aa: ASSRTSSGNEQF
abundance: .; j_gene: TRBJ2-2; v_gene: TRBV2; CDR3aa: ASILNPGSGELF
abundance: .; j_gene: TRBJ2-5; v_gene: TRBV7-2; CDR3aa: ASSAVGTSRERGKETQY
abundance: .; j_gene: TRBJ2-3; v_gene: TRBV3-1/TRBV3-2; CDR3aa: ASSHLGAGGAVADTQY
abundance: few; j_gene: TRBJ1-1; v_gene: TRBV19; CDR3aa: ASSIGSGPLNTEAF
abundance: .; j_gene: TRBJ1-5; v_gene: TRBV18; CDR3aa: ASSPFSTGHDSNQPQH
abundance: once; j_gene: TRBJ2-2; v_gene: TRBV5-1; CDR3aa: ASRPGQGSPGTGELF
abundance: .; j_gene: TRBJ2-6; v_gene: TRBV3-1/TRBV3-2; CDR3aa: ASSQVSGANVLT
abundance: .; j_gene: TRBJ1-1; v_gene: TRBV28; CDR3aa: ASTKTRAEAF
abundance: .; j_gene: TRBJ1-5; v_gene: TRBV5-1; CDR3aa: ASSYSGQDSNQPQH
abundance: few; j_gene: TRBJ1-5; v_gene: TRBV18; CDR3aa: ASSFGGEQPQH
abundance: .; j_gene: TRBJ2-5; v_gene: TRBV25-1; CDR3aa: ASSEADRAWETQY
abundance: .; j_gene: TRBJ2-1; v_gene: TRBV5-1; CDR3aa: ASSVGGSSSYNEQF
abundance: .; j_gene: TRBJ2-7; v_gene: TRBV7-8; CDR3aa: ASSLVESSAYEQY
abundance: .; j_gene: TRBJ2-1; v_gene: TRBV12-5; CDR3aa: ASGFLSGGRNEQF
abundance: .; j_gene: TRBJ2-2; v_gene: TRBV29-1; CDR3aa: SVFTGITGELF